This TCR beta chain was identified in a study of CD8 T cells in ankylosing spondylitis. Trimming left V 4 bases short and J 5 bases short, with 16 bases between. The CDR3 sequence is 14 residues long. Per the germline V gene, CDR1 is SGHRS and CDR2 is YFSETQ. With molecular barcodes, quantitative 5'-RACE was used to make the TCR beta libraries. TCRdb fed the 5' RACE reads into MiXCR, producing one record per CDR3 protein. The data contain roughly 700,000 distinct CDR3 sequences, 15% to 20% of them singletons. On this clonotype: Its antigen is undetermined.

General study points: The authors reported significant enrichment of disease-linked clones in matched ankylosing spondylitis synovial fluid. With a CD8+ phenotype, disease-linked clones were relatively rare in peripheral blood. For ankylosing spondylitis blood, a TCR beta motif of 7 or 8 highly homologous variants appeared characteristic.

The source of this sequence is a male donor with ankylosing spondylitis. The specimen sequenced was blood, either unsorted or a sorted T cell fraction (not recorded which). The genes are TRBV5-1 and TRBJ2-7, with D tentatively TRBD1 or TRBD2 (5 bases each). Here the CDR3 DNA reads TGCGCCAGCAGCACGGGACCGGGTATCAACGAGCAGTACTTC. This translates into CASSTGPGINEQYF.